This section outlines one T cell receptor (beta chain) sequence together with its context. The CDR3 consists of 12 residues. From germline, CDR1 is DFQATT and CDR2 SNEGSKA (reference sequence). V lost 6 bases to trimming and J lost 4 bases, with 9 bases between them. TCRdb independently ran MiXCR on the RT-PCR reads; one entry per CDR3 protein. Of 650,000 to 800,000 distinct CDR3 sequences listed, 14% are singletons. Sequences were obtained from memory CD4+ T cells from blood. V and J are TRBV20-1 and TRBJ2-2; D unresolved. This TCR was sampled from a female donor in good health, serving as a healthy control. The CDR3 loop reads CSAEWGTGELFF. CDR3 coding DNA: TGCAGTGCGGAGTGGGGCACCGGGGAGCTGTTTTTT.